These 7 T cell receptor beta chains share one sample of origin, sequenced in a study of CD8+ T cells in alopecia areata. Following extraction, RNA underwent reverse transcription to cDNA, which served as the sequencing template. The repertoire was sequenced with immunoSEQ multiplex PCR; TCRdb's copy has only in-frame clones and lacks some. Sampling found roughly 260,000 clones, none seen once. The study sorted pooled cutaneous lymph node cells by CD4, CD8alpha, NKG2D, NKG2ACE and other markers. The sample taken for sequencing was CD4+ T cells sorted from a lymph node. The receptors here all came from a C3H/HeJ mouse with alopecia areata. The strain bears MHC haplotype H2-k.

This clone was observed a few times. Gene names denote mouse genes. The read falls 4 residues short of the CDR3 end, and the missing part is taken from the germline J gene. The sample carries other DNA sequences with the same CDR3. The J gene is TRBJ1-2, the V gene TRBV13-2; 9 nucleotides agree with TRBD1. The CDR3 length is 14 residues. From germline, CDR1 is NNHNN and CDR2 SYGAGS (reference sequence). V was pared by 5 bases and J by 0 bases, with 2 bases of the junction left unmatched. The sequenced CDR3 bases are TGTGCCAGCGGCCGGGACAGGGCAAACTCC. Translation: CASGRDRANS. The entire CDR3 reads CASGRDRANSDYTF.

Concerning this clone itself: Genes and germline come from the mouse. The CDR3 end falls 4 residues outside the read, so it is completed with the germline J gene. Other DNA sequences from this sample encode an identical CDR3 as well. The V gene is TRBV5, the J gene TRBJ2-7; 11 positions agree with TRBD2. Trimming removed 3 bases from V and 3 bases from J; junction bases left unmatched: 1. CDR1 LGHNA and CDR2 YNLKQL come from the germline V gene (reference sequence). This CDR3 contains 14 residues. CDR3 sequence: CASSQGLGDYEQYF. The DNA read from the CDR3 is TGTGCCAGCAGCCAGGGACTGGGGGACTAT.

A word on this clone: The genes are named according to mouse. The read falls 4 residues short of the CDR3 end, and the missing part is taken from the germline J gene. The rearrangement uses TRBV17 and TRBJ2-7; 11 bases fit TRBD2. CDR1 is MNHDT and CDR2 is YYDKIL in the germline V gene. CDR3 length: 15 residues. Trimming at V came to 1 base and at J to 2 bases, leaving 1 base not matched to a gene. The CDR3 protein is CASSRAGLGAYEQYF. The sequenced part of the CDR3 DNA is TGTGCTAGCAGTAGAGCGGGACTGGGGGCCTAT.

This clone was observed a few times. Each gene name is a mouse one. Read data end 4 residues before the CDR3 end; the end is taken from the germline J gene. This rearrangement joins TRBV19 to TRBJ2-3; 8 nucleotides match TRBD2. Germline V gene data show CDR1 as FNHDT and CDR2 as SITEND (reference sequence). The trim removed 5 bases at V and 0 bases at J, leaving 8 bases unmatched. The CDR3 sequence is 16 residues long. The CDR3 bases that were read are TGTGCCAGCAGCCTTAATCTGGGGGGTAGTGCAGAA. Its translation is CASSLNLGGSAE. The CDR3, in full, reads CASSLNLGGSAETLYF.

A few counts support this clone. The germline and genes are mouse ones. The CDR3 extends 4 residues past the end of the read, so its final part is completed from the germline J gene. The rearrangement uses TRBV2 and TRBJ1-1; 8 bases align to TRBD1. This CDR3 spans 16 amino acids. Germline assignment: CDR1 LGHNA and CDR2 YSYQKL. Germline trimming cut 0 bases from V and 1 base from J; bases unmatched to any gene: 4. This CDR3 reads CASSQEGQGANTEVFF. CDR3 DNA, as far as it was read: TGTGCCAGCAGCCAAGAGGGGCAGGGGGCGAACACA.

Only a few counts were recorded for this clone. The genes and germline here are from mouse. The DNA ends 4 residues before the CDR3 does, and the rest of the CDR3 is filled in from the germline J gene. The gene calls are TRBV13-2 and TRBJ2-4, with 7 bases identical to TRBD2. The germline V gene encodes CDR1 NNHNN and CDR2 SYGAGS (reference sequence). This CDR3 is 14 amino acids long. This CDR3 reads CASGDDGGRNTLYF. The part of the CDR3 DNA that was read is TGTGCCAGCGGTGATGATGGGGGGAGAAAC.

Comments on this clone: Mouse gene names and germline throughout. The CDR3 extends 4 residues past the end of the read, so its final part is completed from the germline J gene. The V gene is TRBV1, the J gene TRBJ2-3; 9 bases are shared with TRBD1. The germline gives CDR1 NSQYPW, CDR2 LRSPGD (reference sequence). The junction had 5 bases not matched to a gene; V was cut back by 0 bases and J by 1 base. The CDR3 contains 17 residues. The CDR3 DNA, read in part, is TGCACCTGCAGTGCAGATGGACAGGGGCAGGGTGCAGAA. The encoded protein is CTCSADGQGQGAE. The CDR3, in full, reads CTCSADGQGQGAETLYF.